The clone carrying this T cell receptor (beta chain) was seen a single time. Its antigen remains unknown. Per germline, CDR1 KGHSH and CDR2 LQKENI. CDR3 length equals 14 residues. V shed 5 bases and J shed 5 bases, with 15 bases lying between them. The sample originates from a study of cytomegalovirus exposure and HLA in healthy donors. Notes on the study in general: TCR beta chains numbering 150 to 200 were designated cytomegalovirus-associated.

With 60 Vbeta and 13 Jbeta primers, the PCR was carried out. The data were produced by immunoSEQ multiplex PCR, yet TCRdb's version contains in-frame clones alone and is incomplete. Seen here are 120,000 or so clones, around 70% observed once, and the top ten hold about 7.8%. The V and J genes are TRBV18 and TRBJ1-2; the D gene is possibly TRBD1 (5 bases). The receptor comes from a woman aged 40 to 55 in good health and CMV-seropositive. Sequencing input: PBMCs. The CDR3 sequence: CASSATEGEYGYTF. CDR3 nucleotide sequence: TGTGCCAGCTCAGCGACCGAAGGGGAATATGGCTACACCTTC.